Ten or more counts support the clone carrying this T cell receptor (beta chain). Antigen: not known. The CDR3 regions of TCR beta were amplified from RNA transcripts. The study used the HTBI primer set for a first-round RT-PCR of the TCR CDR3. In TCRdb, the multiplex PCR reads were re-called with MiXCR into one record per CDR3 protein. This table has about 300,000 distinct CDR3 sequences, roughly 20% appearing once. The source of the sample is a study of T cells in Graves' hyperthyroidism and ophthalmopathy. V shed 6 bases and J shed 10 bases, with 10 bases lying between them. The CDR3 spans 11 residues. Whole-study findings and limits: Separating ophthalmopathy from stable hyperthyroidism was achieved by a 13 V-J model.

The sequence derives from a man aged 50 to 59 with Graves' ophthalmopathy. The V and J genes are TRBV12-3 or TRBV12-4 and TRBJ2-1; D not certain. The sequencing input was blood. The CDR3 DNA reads TGTGCCAGCAGGGTATTGGGGGAGCAGTTCTTC. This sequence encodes CASRVLGEQFF.